This T cell receptor (beta chain) comes out of a study of CD8+ T cells in alopecia areata. The V and J ends lost 3 bases and 9 bases respectively, with 13 bases between them. Germline V gene lookup returns CDR1 SGDLS and CDR2 YYNGEE. The CDR3 extends over 14 amino acids. Worth noting for this clone: The antigen remains undetermined.

Study-wide findings and caveats: Persistence of many expanded lesional clones was seen in scalp and blood during tofacitinib.

Treatment defined: oral pan-JAK inhibitor, 5-10 mg twice daily. cDNA prepared by RNA extraction and subsequent reverse transcription served as the template for sequencing. The protocol was immunoSEQ multiplex PCR, while the TCRdb copy is restricted to in-frame clones and leaves out a portion. Of around 190,000 clones listed, 50% to 75% are singletons. This receptor was identified in a human donor with alopecia areata. This sample comprised CD4+ T cells sorted from blood, obtained at week 4, from a patient treated with tofacitinib. J is TRBJ1-6 and V is TRBV9; D possibly corresponds to TRBD1 (5 bases). The DNA of the CDR3 is TGTGCCAGCAGCGCCCTGGACCAGGGTTCACCCCTCCACTTT. Encoded protein: CASSALDQGSPLHF.